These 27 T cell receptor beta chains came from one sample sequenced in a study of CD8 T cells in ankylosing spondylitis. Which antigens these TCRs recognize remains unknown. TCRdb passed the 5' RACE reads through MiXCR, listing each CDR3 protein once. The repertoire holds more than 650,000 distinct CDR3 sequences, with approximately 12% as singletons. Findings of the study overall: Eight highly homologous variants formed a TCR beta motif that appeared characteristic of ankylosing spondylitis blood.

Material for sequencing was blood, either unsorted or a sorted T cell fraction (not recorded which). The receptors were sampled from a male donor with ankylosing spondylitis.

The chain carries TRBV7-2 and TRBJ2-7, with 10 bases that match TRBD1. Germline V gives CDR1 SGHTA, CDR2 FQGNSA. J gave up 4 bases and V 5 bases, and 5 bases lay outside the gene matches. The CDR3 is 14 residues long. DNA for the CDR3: TGTGCCAGCAGCCCGGACAGGGGGTGGTACGAGCAGTACTTC. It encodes CASSPDRGWYEQYF.

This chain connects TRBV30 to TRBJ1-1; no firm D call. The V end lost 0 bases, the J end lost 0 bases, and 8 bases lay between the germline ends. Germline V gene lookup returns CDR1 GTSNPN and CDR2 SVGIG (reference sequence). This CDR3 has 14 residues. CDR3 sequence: CAWSVSGVNTEAFF. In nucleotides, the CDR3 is TGTGCCTGGAGTGTATCCGGGGTGAACACTGAAGCTTTCTTT.

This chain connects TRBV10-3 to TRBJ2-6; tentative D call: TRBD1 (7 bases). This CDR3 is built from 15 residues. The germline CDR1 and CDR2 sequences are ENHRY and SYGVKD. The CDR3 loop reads CAARGAISGANVLTF. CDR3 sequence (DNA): TGTGCGGCCAGGGGGGCCATCTCTGGGGCCAACGTCCTGACTTTC.

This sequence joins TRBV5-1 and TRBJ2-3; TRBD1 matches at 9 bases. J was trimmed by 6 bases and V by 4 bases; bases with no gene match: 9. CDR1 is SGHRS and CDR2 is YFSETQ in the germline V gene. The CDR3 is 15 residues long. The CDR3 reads CASSGGTGFMDTQYF. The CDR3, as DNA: TGCGCCAGCAGCGGGGGGACAGGGTTTATGGATACGCAGTATTTT.

For the CDR3, the DNA is TGCGCCAGCAGTGCAGGGGATCGCAACTCTGGGGCCAACGTCCTGACTTTC. As protein: CASSAGDRNSGANVLTF. The V and J genes are TRBV10-2 and TRBJ2-6; maybe TRBD1 (6 bases). V was shortened by 4 bases and J by 0 bases, with 13 bases between the two germline ends. Germline V gene lookup returns CDR1 WSHSY and CDR2 SAAADI. The CDR3 is 17 amino acids.

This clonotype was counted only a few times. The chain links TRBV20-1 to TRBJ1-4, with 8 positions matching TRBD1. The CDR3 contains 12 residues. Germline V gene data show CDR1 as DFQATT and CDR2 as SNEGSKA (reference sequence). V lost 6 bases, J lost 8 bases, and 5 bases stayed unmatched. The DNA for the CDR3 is TGCAGTGCCTTACAGGGGGACGAAAAACTGTTTTTT. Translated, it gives CSALQGDEKLFF.

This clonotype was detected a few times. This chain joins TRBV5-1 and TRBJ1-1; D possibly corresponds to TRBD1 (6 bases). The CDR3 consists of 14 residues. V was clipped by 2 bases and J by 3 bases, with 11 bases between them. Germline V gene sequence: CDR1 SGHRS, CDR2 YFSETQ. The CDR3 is CASSFTGRYTEAFF. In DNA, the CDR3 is TGCGCCAGCAGCTTCACAGGGAGGTACACTGAAGCTTTCTTT.

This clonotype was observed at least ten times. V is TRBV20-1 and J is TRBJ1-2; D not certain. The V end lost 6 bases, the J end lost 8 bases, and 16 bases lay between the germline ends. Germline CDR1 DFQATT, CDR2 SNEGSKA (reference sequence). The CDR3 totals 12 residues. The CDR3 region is CSARTSQEGYTF. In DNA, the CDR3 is TGCAGTGCAAGGACCTCTCAGGAAGGCTACACCTTC.

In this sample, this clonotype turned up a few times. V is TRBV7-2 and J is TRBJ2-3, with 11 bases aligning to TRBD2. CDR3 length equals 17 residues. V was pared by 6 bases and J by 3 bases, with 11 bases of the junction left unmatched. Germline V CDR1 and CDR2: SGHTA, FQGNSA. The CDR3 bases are TGTGCCAGCAGACCTACTAGCGGGGGCCCTAAGACAGATACGCAGTATTTT. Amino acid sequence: CASRPTSGGPKTDTQYF.

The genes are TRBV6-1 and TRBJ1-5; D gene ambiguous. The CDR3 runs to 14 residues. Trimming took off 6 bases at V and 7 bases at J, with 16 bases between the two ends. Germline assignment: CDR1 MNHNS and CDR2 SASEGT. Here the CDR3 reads CASRSGLAGQPQHF. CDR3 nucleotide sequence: TGTGCCAGCAGATCCGGGCTGGCTGGACAGCCCCAGCATTTT.

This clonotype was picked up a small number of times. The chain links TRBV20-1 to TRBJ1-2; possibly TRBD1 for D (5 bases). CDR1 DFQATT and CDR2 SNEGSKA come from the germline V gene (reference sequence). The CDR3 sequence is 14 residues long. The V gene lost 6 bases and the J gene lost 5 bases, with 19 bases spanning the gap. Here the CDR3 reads CSAPLAREIYGYTF. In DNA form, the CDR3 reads TGCAGTGCCCCCTTAGCCAGGGAGATTTATGGCTACACCTTC.

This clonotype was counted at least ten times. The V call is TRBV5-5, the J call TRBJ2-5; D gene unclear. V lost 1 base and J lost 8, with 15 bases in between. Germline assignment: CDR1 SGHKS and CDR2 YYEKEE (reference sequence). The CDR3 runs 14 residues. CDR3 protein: CASSLSLNPLTQYF. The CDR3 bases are TGTGCCAGCAGCTTGTCTCTGAACCCTTTAACCCAGTACTTC.

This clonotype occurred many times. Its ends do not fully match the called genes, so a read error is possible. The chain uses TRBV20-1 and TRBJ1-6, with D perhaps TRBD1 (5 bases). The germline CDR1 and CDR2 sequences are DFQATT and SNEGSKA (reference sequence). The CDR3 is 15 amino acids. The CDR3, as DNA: TGCAGTGCCAGAGCCTTGACAGAAAATAATTCACCCCTCCACTTT. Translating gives CSARALTENNSPLHF.

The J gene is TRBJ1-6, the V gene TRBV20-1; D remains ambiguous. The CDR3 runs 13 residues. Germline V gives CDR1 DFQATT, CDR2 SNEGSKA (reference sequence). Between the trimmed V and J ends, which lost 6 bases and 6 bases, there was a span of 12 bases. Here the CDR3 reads CSAIGVFNSPLHF. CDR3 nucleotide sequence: TGCAGTGCAATTGGGGTGTTTAATTCACCCCTCCACTTT.

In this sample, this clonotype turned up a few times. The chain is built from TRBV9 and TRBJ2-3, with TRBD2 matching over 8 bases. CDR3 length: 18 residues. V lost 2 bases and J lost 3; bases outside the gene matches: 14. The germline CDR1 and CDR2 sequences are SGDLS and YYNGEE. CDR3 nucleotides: TGTGCCAGCAGCGTCGAGGGGGGGTTAGCGGGACGTACAGATACGCAGTATTTT. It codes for CASSVEGGLAGRTDTQYF.

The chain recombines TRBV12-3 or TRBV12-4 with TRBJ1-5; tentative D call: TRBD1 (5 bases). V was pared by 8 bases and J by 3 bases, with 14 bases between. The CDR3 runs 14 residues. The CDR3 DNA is TGTGCCAGCTCCAGGGCGGTGGACAATCAGCCCCAGCATTTT. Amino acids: CASSRAVDNQPQHF.

DNA for the CDR3: TGTGCCAGCAGAATAAGGGGGAATACGCAGTATTTT. Its protein is CASRIRGNTQYF. J is TRBJ2-3 and V is TRBV7-8; the D gene is possibly TRBD1 (6 bases). This CDR3 is built from 12 residues. V lost 6 bases and J 7 bases, leaving 11 bases between the germline ends. Germline V gives CDR1 SGHVS, CDR2 FQNEAQ.

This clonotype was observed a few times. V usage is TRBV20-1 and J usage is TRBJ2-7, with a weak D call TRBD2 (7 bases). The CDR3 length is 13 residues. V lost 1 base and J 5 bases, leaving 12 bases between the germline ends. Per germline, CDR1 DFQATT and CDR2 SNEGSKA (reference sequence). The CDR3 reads CSARGGGLNEQYF. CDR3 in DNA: TGCAGTGCTAGAGGGGGGGGCCTGAACGAGCAGTACTTC.

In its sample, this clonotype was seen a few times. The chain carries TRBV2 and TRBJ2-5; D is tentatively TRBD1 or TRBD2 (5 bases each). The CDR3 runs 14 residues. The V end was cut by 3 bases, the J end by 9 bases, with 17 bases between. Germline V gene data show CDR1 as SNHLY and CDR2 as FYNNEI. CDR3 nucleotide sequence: TGTGCCAGCAGTGAGTCGAGGGGCCGGAGACCCCAGTACTTC. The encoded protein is CASSESRGRRPQYF.

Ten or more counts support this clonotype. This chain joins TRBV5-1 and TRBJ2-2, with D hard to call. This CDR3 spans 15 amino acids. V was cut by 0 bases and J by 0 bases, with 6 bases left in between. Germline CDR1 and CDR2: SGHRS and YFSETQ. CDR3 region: CASSLDSTNTGELFF. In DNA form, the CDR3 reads TGCGCCAGCAGCTTGGACAGCACGAACACCGGGGAGCTGTTTTTT.

CDR3 bases: TGCGCCAGCAGCCCCGGGGACAGCATTCTCCAAGAGACCCAGTACTTC. Its translation is CASSPGDSILQETQYF. This chain joins TRBV4-3 and TRBJ2-5, with 7 positions matching TRBD1. The junction had 9 bases not matched to a gene; V was cut back by 4 bases and J by 1 base. CDR1 and CDR2 (germline): LGHNA, YSLEER. The CDR3 runs to 16 residues.

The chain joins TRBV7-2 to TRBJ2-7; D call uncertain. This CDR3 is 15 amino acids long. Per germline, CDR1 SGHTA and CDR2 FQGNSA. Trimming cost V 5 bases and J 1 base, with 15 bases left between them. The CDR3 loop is CASSPAPGFSYEQYF. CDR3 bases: TGTGCCAGCAGCCCGGCCCCAGGCTTTTCCTACGAGCAGTACTTC.

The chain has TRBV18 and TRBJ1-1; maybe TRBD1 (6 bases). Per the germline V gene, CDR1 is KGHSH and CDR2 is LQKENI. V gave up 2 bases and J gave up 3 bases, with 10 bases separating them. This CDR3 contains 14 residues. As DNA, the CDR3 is TGTGCCAGCTCACCAAACAGGGTGGACACTGAAGCTTTCTTT. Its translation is CASSPNRVDTEAFF.

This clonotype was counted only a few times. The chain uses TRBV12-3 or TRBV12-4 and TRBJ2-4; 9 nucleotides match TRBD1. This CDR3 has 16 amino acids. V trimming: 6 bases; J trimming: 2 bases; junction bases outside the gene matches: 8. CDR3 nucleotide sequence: TGTGCCAGCAGCCGAACAGGGGGCGCGTCCAAAAACATTCAGTACTTC. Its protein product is CASSRTGGASKNIQYF.

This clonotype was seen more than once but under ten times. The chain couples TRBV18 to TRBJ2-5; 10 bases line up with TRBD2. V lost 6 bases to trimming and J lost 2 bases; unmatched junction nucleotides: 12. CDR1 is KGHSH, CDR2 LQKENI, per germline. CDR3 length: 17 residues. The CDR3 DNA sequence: TGTGCCAGCTCGCTTTACCTAGCGGGAGAACAACAAGAGACCCAGTACTTC. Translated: CASSLYLAGEQQETQYF.

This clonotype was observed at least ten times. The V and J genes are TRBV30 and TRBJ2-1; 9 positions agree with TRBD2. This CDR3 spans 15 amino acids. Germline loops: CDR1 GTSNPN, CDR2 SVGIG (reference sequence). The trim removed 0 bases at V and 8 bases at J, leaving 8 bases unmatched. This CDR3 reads CAWSVLAGGPHEQFF. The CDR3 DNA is TGTGCCTGGAGTGTACTTGCGGGGGGGCCCCATGAGCAGTTCTTC.

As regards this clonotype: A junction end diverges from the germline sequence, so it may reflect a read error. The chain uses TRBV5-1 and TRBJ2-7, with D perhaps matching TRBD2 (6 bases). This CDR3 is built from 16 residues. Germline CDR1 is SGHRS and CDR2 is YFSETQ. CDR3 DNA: TGCGCCAGCAACTTGCTTCCTAGCGAGTCCTCCTACGAGCAGTACTTC. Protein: CASNLLPSESSYEQYF.